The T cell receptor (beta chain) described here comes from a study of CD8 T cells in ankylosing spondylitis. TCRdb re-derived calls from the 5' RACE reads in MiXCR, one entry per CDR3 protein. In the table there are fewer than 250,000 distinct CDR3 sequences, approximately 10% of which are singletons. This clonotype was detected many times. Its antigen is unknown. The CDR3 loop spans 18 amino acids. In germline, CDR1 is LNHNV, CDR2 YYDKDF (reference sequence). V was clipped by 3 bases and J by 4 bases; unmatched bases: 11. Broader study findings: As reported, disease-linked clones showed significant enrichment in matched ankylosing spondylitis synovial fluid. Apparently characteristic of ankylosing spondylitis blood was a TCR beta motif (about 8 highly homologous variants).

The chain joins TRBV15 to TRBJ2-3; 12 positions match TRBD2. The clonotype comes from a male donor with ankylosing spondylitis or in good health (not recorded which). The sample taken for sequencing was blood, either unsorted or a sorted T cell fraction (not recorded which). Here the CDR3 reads CATSSHPLTSGGPDTQYF. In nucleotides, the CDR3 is TGTGCCACCAGCAGCCATCCCTTGACTAGCGGGGGTCCAGATACGCAGTATTTT.